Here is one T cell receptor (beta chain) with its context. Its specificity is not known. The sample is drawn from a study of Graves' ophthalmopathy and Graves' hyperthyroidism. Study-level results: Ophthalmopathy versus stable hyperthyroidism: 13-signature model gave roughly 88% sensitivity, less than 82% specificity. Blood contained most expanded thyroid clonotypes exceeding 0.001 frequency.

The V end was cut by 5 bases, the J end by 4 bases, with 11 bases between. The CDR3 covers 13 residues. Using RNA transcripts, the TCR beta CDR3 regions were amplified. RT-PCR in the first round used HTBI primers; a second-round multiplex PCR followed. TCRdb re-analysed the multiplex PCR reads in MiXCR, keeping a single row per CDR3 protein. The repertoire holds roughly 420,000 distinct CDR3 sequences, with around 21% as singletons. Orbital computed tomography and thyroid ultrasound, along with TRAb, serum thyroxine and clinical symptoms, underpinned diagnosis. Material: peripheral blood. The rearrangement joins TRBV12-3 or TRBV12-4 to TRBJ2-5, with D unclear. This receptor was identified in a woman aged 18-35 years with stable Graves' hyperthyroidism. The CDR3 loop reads CASSPLFGETQYF. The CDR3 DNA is TGTGCCAGCAGTCCCTTGTTTGGAGAGACCCAGTACTTC.